Listed below are T cell receptor beta chains from one sample, sequenced in a study of T cell responses to AZD1222 COVID-19 vaccine. Some clones are missing from TCRdb's copy, which holds only in-frame ones; the method was immunoSEQ multiplex PCR. The sample records around 100,000 clones, around 90% being singletons. Source: peripheral blood, taken on day 0 of AZD1222 vaccination. The receptors were sampled from an adult in good health. CDR3s leave out the opening cysteine and the closing phenylalanine or tryptophan. Fields, in order: V gene, CDR3 protein.

V: TRBV28
CDR3: ASRPRMVVGANVLT

V: TRBV3-1/TRBV3-2
CDR3: ASSQGQGRYEQY

V: TRBV7-2
CDR3: ASSLRARGANSPLH

V: TRBV7-3
CDR3: ASSTSGMAHNEQF

V: TRBV14
CDR3: ASSQDLGQGYNEQF

V: TRBV7-3
CDR3: ASSLMGQGARGNTIY

V: TRBV7-3
CDR3: ASSSLRDRAFSGANVLT

V: TRBV12-3/TRBV12-4
CDR3: ASSKGNGELF

V: TRBV9
CDR3: ASSTPGGGYQETQY

V: TRBV23-1
CDR3: ASSQFEVSSGNTIY

V: TRBV9
CDR3: ASSLRTGQSNQPQH

V: TRBV15
CDR3: ATSRDQQETQY

V: TRBV6-5
CDR3: ASSYSGGPSSYEQY

V: TRBV28
CDR3: ASGTALMDTEAF

V: TRBV14
CDR3: ASSQGYGIGWAF

V: TRBV2
CDR3: ASSGSQGTEAF

V: TRBV28
CDR3: ASSTGLVYEQY

V: TRBV3-1/TRBV3-2
CDR3: ASSPGGTMNTGELF

V: TRBV28
CDR3: ASVDPSGRWQY

V: TRBV6-5
CDR3: ASSPLAGAGNEQF

V: TRBV28
CDR3: ASKRGSKETQY

V: TRBV6-6
CDR3: ASRGQNLAKNIQY

V: TRBV6-5
CDR3: ASSYSNKAPYEQY

V: TRBV19
CDR3: ASTPSSPNKPSYNEQF

V: TRBV7-2
CDR3: ASRRLRDTEAF

V: TRBV5-6
CDR3: ASSLAGTQRADTQY